The clone carrying this T cell receptor beta chain was detected many times. V lost 5 bases and J lost 4; bases outside the gene matches: 6. Germline-derived CDR1 and CDR2 are MDHEN and SYDVKM. The CDR3 is 15 residues long. The source of the sample is a study of T-cell reconstitution after alpha-beta-depleted transplantation in children. Preparation of the TCRbeta library involved a method that used unique molecular identifiers. TCRdb called the PCR reads again in MiXCR, with one record for every CDR3 protein. This table holds 500,000 to 600,000 distinct CDR3 sequences, 30% to 35% found once. The sample in question was PBMCs from the stem cell graft donor, obtained from the stem cell graft. The source of this sequence is a human donor who donated a stem cell graft to a child with aplastic anemia. The chain recombines TRBV28 with TRBJ2-2; TRBD2 agrees at 8 bases. CDR3 coding DNA: TGTGCCAGCAGTCCAGCGGGAGCGGGCACCGGGGAGCTGTTTTTT. Translation gives CASSPAGAGTGELFF. Full variable domain (outside the CDR3, taken from reference TRBV28 and TRBJ2-2): DVKVTQSSRYLVKRTGEKVFLECVQDMDHENMFWYRQDPGLGLRLIYFSYDVKMKEKGDIPEGYSVSREKKERFSLILESASTNQTSMYLCASSPAGAGTGELFFGEGSRLTVL.